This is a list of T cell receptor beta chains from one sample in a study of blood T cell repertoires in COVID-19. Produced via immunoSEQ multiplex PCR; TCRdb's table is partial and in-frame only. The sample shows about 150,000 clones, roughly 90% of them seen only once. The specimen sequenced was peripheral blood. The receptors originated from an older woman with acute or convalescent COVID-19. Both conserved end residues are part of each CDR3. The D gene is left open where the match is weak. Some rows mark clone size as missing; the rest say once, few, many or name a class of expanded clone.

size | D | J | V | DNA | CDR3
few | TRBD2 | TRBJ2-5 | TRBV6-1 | TGTGCCAGCAGTGATTCGAGCGGGGTCCAAGAGACCCAGTACTTC | CASSDSSGVQETQYF
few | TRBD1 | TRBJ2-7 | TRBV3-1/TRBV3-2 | TGTGCCAGCAGCTCCGGGACAGGGTCCTACGAGCAGTACTTC | CASSSGTGSYEQYF
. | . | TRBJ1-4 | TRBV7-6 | TGTGCCAGCAGCTCAGCAACTAATGAAAAACTGTTTTTT | CASSSATNEKLFF
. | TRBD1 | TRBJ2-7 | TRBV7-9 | TGTGCCAGCAGTAACCCGGGACAGGGGGCCGAGCAGTACTTC | CASSNPGQGAEQYF
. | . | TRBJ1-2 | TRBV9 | TGTGCCAGCAGCGCCCTGACAACCTACACCTTC | CASSALTTYTF
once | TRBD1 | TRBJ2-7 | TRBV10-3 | TGTGCCATCAGTGAGTCTCCGGGACAGGGGGCAGGCGAGCAGTACTTC | CAISESPGQGAGEQYF
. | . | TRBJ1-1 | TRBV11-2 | TGTGCCAGCAGCTTAGAAGGGGGACGGACTGAAGCTTTCTTT | CASSLEGGRTEAFF
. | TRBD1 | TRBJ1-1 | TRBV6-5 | TGTGCCAGCAGTACCCGGACAGGGGTGGCTTTCTTT | CASSTRTGVAFF
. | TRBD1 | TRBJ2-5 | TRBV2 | TGTGCCAGCAGTGAAAGGCCCAGGGGGACAGAGACCCAGTACTTC | CASSERPRGTETQYF
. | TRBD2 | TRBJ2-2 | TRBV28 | TGTGCCAGCAGTTCAGGACTAGCGGGAGGGCCCGAAACCGGGGAGCTGTTTTTT | CASSSGLAGGPETGELFF
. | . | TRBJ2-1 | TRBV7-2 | TGTGCCAGCAGCTTAGCAACGGGACTGAGCTACAATGAGCAGTTCTTC | CASSLATGLSYNEQFF
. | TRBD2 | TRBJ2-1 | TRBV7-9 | TGTGCCAGCAGCTTAATGGCGGGAGGCTATGAGCAGTTCTTC | CASSLMAGGYEQFF
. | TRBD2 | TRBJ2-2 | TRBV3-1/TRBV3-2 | TGTGCCAGCAGCCAAGCCTCAATAGCGGGAGGGGGATTTACCGGGGAGCTGTTTTTT | CASSQASIAGGGFTGELFF
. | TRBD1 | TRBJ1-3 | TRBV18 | TGTGCCAGCTCAGAGGGGGCGCAGGGAAACACCATATATTTT | CASSEGAQGNTIYF
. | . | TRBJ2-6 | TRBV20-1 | TGCAGTGCTAGTCTTGGGGCCAACGTCCTGACTTTC | CSASLGANVLTF
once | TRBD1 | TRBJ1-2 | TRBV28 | TGTGCCAGCATACCGGGACAGAACTATGGCTACACCTTC | CASIPGQNYGYTF
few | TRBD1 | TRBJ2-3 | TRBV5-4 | TGTGCCAGCAGCTTGGTGTCGGGGACAGGCAGAGATACGCAGTATTTT | CASSLVSGTGRDTQYF
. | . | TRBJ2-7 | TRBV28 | TGTGCCGGTGACTGTCTTCCCTACGAGCAGTACTTC | CAGDCLPYEQYF
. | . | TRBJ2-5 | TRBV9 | TGTGCCAGCAGCGTAGCCCCACAAGAGACCCAGTACTTC | CASSVAPQETQYF
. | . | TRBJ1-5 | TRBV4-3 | TGCGCCAGCAGCCAAGACCCCCAGGGAAATCAGCCCCAGCATTTT | CASSQDPQGNQPQHF
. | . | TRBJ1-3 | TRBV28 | TGTGCCAGCAGTTTATCTACAGAAGGAAACACCATATATTTT | CASSLSTEGNTIYF
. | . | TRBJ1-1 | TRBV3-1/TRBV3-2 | TGTGCCAGCAGCCAAGGAGGGGGCACTGAAGCTTTCTTT | CASSQGGGTEAFF
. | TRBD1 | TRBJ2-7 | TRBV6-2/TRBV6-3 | TGTGCCAGCAGTTACTCGGGACAGGGCTACGAGCAGTACTTC | CASSYSGQGYEQYF
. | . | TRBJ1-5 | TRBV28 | TGTGCCAGCAGTTTACCGACCGCAGGGAGCAATCAGCCCCAGCATTTT | CASSLPTAGSNQPQHF
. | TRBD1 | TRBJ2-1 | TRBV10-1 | TGCGCCAGCAGCACAGGGGCAGAGGAGCAGTTCTTC | CASSTGAEEQFF
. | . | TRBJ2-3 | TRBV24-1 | TGTGCCACCAGTGACCCCACGGGGCAGTATTTT | CATSDPTGQYF
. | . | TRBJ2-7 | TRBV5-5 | TGTGCCAGCAGCTTTACCGACAGGTTAATTTACGAGCAGTACTTC | CASSFTDRLIYEQYF
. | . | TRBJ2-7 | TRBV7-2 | TGTGCCAGCAGCATAAAGACAGCTTACGAGCAGTACTTC | CASSIKTAYEQYF
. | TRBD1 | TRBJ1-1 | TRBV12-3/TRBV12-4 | TGTGCCAGCAGTAGGACAGGGTCCCCTGAAGCTTTCTTT | CASSRTGSPEAFF
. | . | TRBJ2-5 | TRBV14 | TGTGCCAGCAGCCAAGATTGGGGGCTGGCAGAGACCCAGTACTTC | CASSQDWGLAETQYF
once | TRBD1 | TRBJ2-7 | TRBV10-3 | TGTGCCACTAACCTACCGGGACAGGGGTCCTACGAGCAGTACTTC | CATNLPGQGSYEQYF